These 20 T cell receptor beta chains share one sample of origin, sequenced in a study of human T cells and chemical hapten exposure. Time point described: pre-sensitization, week 0. Treatment here: therapeutic diphenylcyclopropenone sensitization with weekly scalp DPC. TCRdb recomputed calls from the RACE reads with MiXCR, one row per CDR3 protein. The sample has roughly 120,000 distinct CDR3 sequences; roughly 14% are singletons. The material was whole blood, obtained in connection with sensitization to the hapten diphenylcyclopropenone (DPC). These receptors were obtained from a woman aged 18-29 years with alopecia areata. Some clones in this sample may be carry-over from other donors' samples.

V usage is TRBV5-8 and J usage is TRBJ1-5; D call uncertain. Germline lookup yields CDR1 SGHTS and CDR2 YDEGEE. V was pared by 4 bases and J by 4 bases, with 15 bases between. The CDR3 is made up of 15 amino acids. For the CDR3, the DNA is TGTGCCAGCAGCCCCGTTAGGGTCGTAAATCAGCCCCAGCATTTT. It yields the protein CASSPVRVVNQPQHF. Full variable domain (remainder filled in from reference TRBV5-8 and TRBJ1-5): EAGVTQSPTHLIKTRGQQATLRCSPISGHTSVYWYQQALGLGLQFLLWYDEGEERNRGNFPPRFSGRQFPNYSSELNVNALELEDSALYLCASSPVRVVNQPQHFGDGTRLSIL.

In its sample, this clonotype was seen a few times. The rearrangement uses TRBV30 and TRBJ1-6; D is unclear. Germline CDR1 reads GTSNPN; CDR2 reads SVGIG (reference sequence). The CDR3 totals 12 residues. Trimming stripped 3 bases from V and 9 bases from J, with 9 bases between. CDR3 DNA sequence: TGTGCCTGGAGGGCGAATCTTTCACCCCTCCACTTT. Its translation is CAWRANLSPLHF.

This clonotype came up a few times. This chain connects TRBV25-1 to TRBJ1-1; possible D gene TRBD1, 5 bases. Germline values: CDR1 MGHDK, CDR2 SYGVNS. With 8 bases removed from V and 4 bases from J, the gap between germline ends came to 11 bases. This CDR3 spans 12 amino acids. The CDR3 spells CASLAGGTEAFF. The CDR3 DNA reads as TGTGCCAGCCTTGCCGGGGGCACTGAAGCTTTCTTT.

In its sample, this clonotype was seen many times. The chain is built from TRBV20-1 and TRBJ2-5; 10 nucleotides align to TRBD2. This CDR3 is 15 amino acids long. V trimming: 6 bases; J trimming: 2 bases; junction bases outside the gene matches: 9. CDR1 and CDR2 (germline): DFQATT, SNEGSKA (reference sequence). In nucleotides, the CDR3 is TGCAGTGCCGGCTCCCCTAGCGGGGGACAAGAGACCCAGTACTTC. Translation gives CSAGSPSGGQETQYF.

The CDR3 bases are TGTGCCAGCAGTTTGGTAGTGGGTGAGCAGTTCTTC. Its translation: CASSLVVGEQFF. The chain is built from TRBV28 and TRBJ2-1, with D unclear. Germline V lookup: CDR1 MDHEN, CDR2 SYDVKM. The CDR3 is 12 amino acids. Trimming stripped 3 bases from V and 9 bases from J, with 9 bases between.

V usage is TRBV4-3 and J usage is TRBJ2-7; TRBD1 might be the D (8 bases). V was trimmed by 1 base and J by 2 bases, leaving 15 bases between them. The CDR3 has 16 amino acids. CDR1 is LGHNA and CDR2 is YSLEER in the germline V gene. CDR3 sequence (DNA): TGCGCCAGCAGCCAAGTGGGGGGGGACAGGACCTACGAGCAGTACTTC. Translating gives CASSQVGGDRTYEQYF.

This clonotype was observed at least ten times. V is TRBV7-9 and J is TRBJ2-7, with D possibly matching TRBD2 (6 bases). The CDR3 is 14 residues long. V gave up 1 base and J gave up 4 bases, with 11 bases separating them. Germline V lookup: CDR1 SEHNR, CDR2 FQNEAQ (reference sequence). The CDR3 DNA sequence: TGTGCCAGCAGCTTAGTGGGAGGCGGGTACGAGCAGTACTTC. Its protein is CASSLVGGGYEQYF.

The rearrangement joins TRBV29-1 to TRBJ2-1; 7 bases agree with TRBD2. The CDR3 spans 15 residues. Germline V CDR1 and CDR2: SQVTM, ANQGSEA. The junction had 11 bases not matched to a gene; V was cut back by 6 bases and J by 3 bases. The CDR3: CSVPRAGEGYNEQFF. The CDR3 bases are TGCAGCGTCCCCAGGGCGGGGGAAGGCTACAATGAGCAGTTCTTC.

This chain links TRBV18 with TRBJ2-1; 14 positions agree with TRBD2. Trimming at V came to 6 bases and at J to 9 bases, leaving 7 bases not matched to a gene. This CDR3 has 15 residues. Per germline, CDR1 KGHSH and CDR2 LQKENI. The CDR3 region is CASSGLAGGISEQFF. CDR3 nucleotide sequence: TGTGCCAGCTCTGGACTAGCGGGGGGCATTAGTGAGCAGTTCTTC. Using reference TRBV18 and TRBJ2-1 for the parts outside the CDR3, the full variable domain is NAGVMQNPRHLVRRRGQEARLRCSPMKGHSHVYWYRQLPEEGLKFMVYLQKENIIDESGMPKERFSAEFPKEGPSILRIQQVVRGDSAAYFCASSGLAGGISEQFFGPGTRLTVL.

This sequence joins TRBV10-1 and TRBJ2-2; D call uncertain. The CDR3 length is 13 residues. V was trimmed by 3 bases and J by 6 bases, leaving 8 bases between them. CDR1 and CDR2 from the germline V gene are WNHNN and SYGVQD (reference sequence). CDR3 loop: CASSEPDSGELFF. The CDR3, as DNA: TGCGCCAGCAGTGAACCGGATTCCGGGGAGCTGTTTTTT.

The chain couples TRBV27 to TRBJ1-6, with 7 bases aligning to TRBD1. Germline CDR1 MNHEY, CDR2 SMNVEV (reference sequence). The CDR3 is made up of 13 amino acids. The V and J ends lost 10 bases and 8 bases, in that order; junction bases with no gene match: 8. This CDR3 is CATRRGRDSPLHF. The CDR3 nucleotides read TGTGCCACCCGAAGGGGGCGAGATTCACCCCTCCACTTT.

This rearrangement joins TRBV7-9 to TRBJ2-3; D is unclear. Germline V gene sequence: CDR1 SEHNR, CDR2 FQNEAQ (reference sequence). This CDR3 comprises 10 residues. V lost 5 bases to trimming and J lost 9 bases, with 6 bases between them. The CDR3 sequence is CASSGITQYF. CDR3 bases: TGTGCCAGCAGCGGTATAACGCAGTATTTT.

This clonotype was observed a few times. The chain joins TRBV9 to TRBJ2-7; TRBD2 matches at 9 bases. J was trimmed by 6 bases and V by 3 bases; bases with no gene match: 7. Germline CDR1 SGDLS, CDR2 YYNGEE. CDR3 length equals 14 residues. For the CDR3, the DNA is TGTGCCAGCAGCGCGAGCGGGGGGTCGATCGAGCAGTACTTC. Its translation: CASSASGGSIEQYF.

The sample holds many counts of this clonotype. The chain combines TRBV27 with TRBJ2-3, with D uncertain. There are 14 residues in the CDR3. V was shortened by 6 bases and J by 8 bases, with 18 bases between the two germline ends. Germline CDR1 reads MNHEY; CDR2 reads SMNVEV (reference sequence). DNA of the CDR3: TGTGCCAGCAGGCTAATGGCCCGTCAGGCTACGCAGTATTTT. It translates to CASRLMARQATQYF.

This clonotype was recorded a few times. This chain uses TRBV20-1 with TRBJ2-3; 7 bases are a match to TRBD2. Looked up from germline, CDR1 is DFQATT and CDR2 is SNEGSKA (reference sequence). There are 12 residues in the CDR3. The V gene end was trimmed by 2 bases and the J gene end by 10 bases; junction bases not matched to a gene: 6. Here the CDR3 reads CSARILSGAQYF. As DNA, the CDR3 is TGCAGTGCTAGAATTTTGAGCGGGGCGCAGTATTTT.

At least ten counts were recorded for this clonotype. The chain employs TRBV5-1 and TRBJ2-5; D gene ambiguous. Germline CDR1 is SGHRS and CDR2 is YFSETQ. V lost 3 bases and J lost 0, with 0 bases in between. The CDR3 covers 11 residues. The CDR3: CASSYQETQYF. The DNA of the CDR3 is TGCGCCAGCAGCTACCAAGAGACCCAGTACTTC.

This clonotype was counted at least ten times. V and J are TRBV4-3 and TRBJ2-1; D gene unclear. The CDR3 length is 15 residues. Germline CDR1 reads LGHNA; CDR2 reads YSLEER. V was trimmed by 0 bases and J by 5 bases, leaving 11 bases between them. The CDR3 spells CASSQDRDTNNEQFF. In nucleotides, the CDR3 is TGCGCCAGCAGCCAAGATCGAGACACTAACAATGAGCAGTTCTTC.

There are a few counts of this clonotype. The rearrangement joins TRBV28 to TRBJ1-2; 7 bases match TRBD1. J gave up 0 bases and V 5 bases, and 9 bases lay outside the gene matches. Looked up from germline, CDR1 is MDHEN and CDR2 is SYDVKM. This CDR3 contains 16 residues. CDR3 sequence reads: CASSPTSGTANYGYTF. As DNA, the CDR3 is TGTGCCAGCAGTCCAACCTCCGGGACAGCTAACTATGGCTACACCTTC.

This clonotype was picked up many times. The chain uses TRBV5-4 and TRBJ1-2, with 8 bases aligning to TRBD1. V shed 4 bases and J 4 bases; nucleotides not matched to a gene: 15. The CDR3 has 17 amino acids. Germline V gene data show CDR1 as SGHNT and CDR2 as YYREEE (reference sequence). The CDR3 region is CASSPMAGRGLSYGYTF. The CDR3, as DNA: TGTGCCAGCAGCCCAATGGCCGGCAGGGGGCTTAGCTATGGCTACACCTTC.

This clonotype was seen repeatedly, ten times or more. The chain has TRBV25-1 and TRBJ2-1; maybe TRBD2 (5 bases). Trimming pared 1 base from V and 0 bases from J, leaving 7 bases between. From germline, CDR1 is MGHDK and CDR2 SYGVNS. The CDR3 spans 15 residues. In DNA form, the CDR3 reads TGTGCCAGCAGTGAATCGGGGAGCTCCTACAATGAGCAGTTCTTC. Its protein product is CASSESGSSYNEQFF. The full variable domain, its missing parts supplied by reference TRBV25-1 and TRBJ2-1, is EADIYQTPRYLVIGTGKKITLECSQTMGHDKMYWYQQDPGMELHLIHYSYGVNSTEKGDLSSESTVSRIRTEHFPLTLESARPSHTSQYLCASSESGSSYNEQFFGPGTRLTVL.